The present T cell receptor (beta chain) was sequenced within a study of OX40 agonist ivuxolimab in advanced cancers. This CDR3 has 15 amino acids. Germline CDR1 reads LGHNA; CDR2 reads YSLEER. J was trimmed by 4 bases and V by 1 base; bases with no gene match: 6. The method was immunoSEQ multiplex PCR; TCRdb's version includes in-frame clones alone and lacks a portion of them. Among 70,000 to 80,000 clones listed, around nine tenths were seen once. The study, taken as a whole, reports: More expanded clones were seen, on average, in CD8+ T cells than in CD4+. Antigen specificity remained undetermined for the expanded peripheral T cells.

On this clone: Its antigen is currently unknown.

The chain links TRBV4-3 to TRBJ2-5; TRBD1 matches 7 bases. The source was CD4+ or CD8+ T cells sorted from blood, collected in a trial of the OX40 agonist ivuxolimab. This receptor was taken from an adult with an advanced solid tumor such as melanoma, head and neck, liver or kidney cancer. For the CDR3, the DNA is TGCGCCAGCAGCCAAGTCTGGGCAGGGGGAGAGACCCAGTACTTC. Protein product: CASSQVWAGGETQYF.